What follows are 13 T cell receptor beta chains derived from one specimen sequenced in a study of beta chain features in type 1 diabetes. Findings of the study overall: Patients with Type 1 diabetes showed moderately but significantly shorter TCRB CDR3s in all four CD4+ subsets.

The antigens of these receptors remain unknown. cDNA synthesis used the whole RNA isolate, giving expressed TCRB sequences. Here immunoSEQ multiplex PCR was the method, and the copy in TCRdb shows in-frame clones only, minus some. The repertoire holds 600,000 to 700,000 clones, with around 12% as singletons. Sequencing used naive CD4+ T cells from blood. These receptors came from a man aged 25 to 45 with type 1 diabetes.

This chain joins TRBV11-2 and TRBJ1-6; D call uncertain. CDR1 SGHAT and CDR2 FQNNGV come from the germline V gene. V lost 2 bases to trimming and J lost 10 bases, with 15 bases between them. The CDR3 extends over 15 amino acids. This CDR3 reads CASSLMRSVESPLHF. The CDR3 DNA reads TGTGCCAGCAGCTTAATGCGGAGCGTGGAATCACCCCTCCACTTT.

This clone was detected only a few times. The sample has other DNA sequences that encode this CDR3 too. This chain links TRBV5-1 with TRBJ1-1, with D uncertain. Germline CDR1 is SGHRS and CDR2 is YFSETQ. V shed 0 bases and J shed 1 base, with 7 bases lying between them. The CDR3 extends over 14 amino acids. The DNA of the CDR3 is TGCGCCAGCAGCTTGGGTCCGGGGAACACTGAAGCTTTCTTT. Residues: CASSLGPGNTEAFF.

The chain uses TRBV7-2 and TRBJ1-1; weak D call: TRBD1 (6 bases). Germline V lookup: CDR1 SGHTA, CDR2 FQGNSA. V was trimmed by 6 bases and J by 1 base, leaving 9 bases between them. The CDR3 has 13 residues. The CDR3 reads CASSRDKNTEAFF. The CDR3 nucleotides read TGTGCCAGCAGTCGGGACAAGAACACTGAAGCTTTCTTT.

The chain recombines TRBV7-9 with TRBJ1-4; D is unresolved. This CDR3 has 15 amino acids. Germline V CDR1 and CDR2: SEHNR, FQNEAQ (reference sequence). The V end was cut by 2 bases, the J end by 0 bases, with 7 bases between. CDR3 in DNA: TGTGCCAGCAGCTTAAGGATTCCAACTAATGAAAAACTGTTTTTT. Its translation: CASSLRIPTNEKLFF.

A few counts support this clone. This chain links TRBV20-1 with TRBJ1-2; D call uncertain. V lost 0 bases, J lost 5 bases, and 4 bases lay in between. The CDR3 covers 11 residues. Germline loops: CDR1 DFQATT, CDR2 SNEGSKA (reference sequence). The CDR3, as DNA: TGCAGTGCTAGAGATAAATATGGCTACACCTTC. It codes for CSARDKYGYTF.

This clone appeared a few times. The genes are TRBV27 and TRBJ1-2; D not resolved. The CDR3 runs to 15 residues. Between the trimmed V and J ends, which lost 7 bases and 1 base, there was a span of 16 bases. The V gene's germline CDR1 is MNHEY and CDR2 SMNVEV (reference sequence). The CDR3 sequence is CASKVGGRRNYGYTF. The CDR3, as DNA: TGTGCCAGCAAAGTAGGAGGACGGCGTAACTATGGCTACACCTTC.

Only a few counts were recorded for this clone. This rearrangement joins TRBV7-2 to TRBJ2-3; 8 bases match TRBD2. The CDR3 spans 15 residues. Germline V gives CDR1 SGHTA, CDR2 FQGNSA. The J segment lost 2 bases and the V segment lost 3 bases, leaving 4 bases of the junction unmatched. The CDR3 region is CASSLNGGATDTQYF. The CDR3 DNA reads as TGTGCCAGCAGCTTGAACGGGGGGGCCACAGATACGCAGTATTTT. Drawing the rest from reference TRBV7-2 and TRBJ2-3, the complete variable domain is GAGVSQSPSNKVTEKGKDVELRCDPISGHTALYWYRQSLGQGLEFLIYFQGNSAPDKSGLPSDRFSAERTGGSVSTLTIQRTQQEDSAVYLCASSLNGGATDTQYFGPGTRLTVL.

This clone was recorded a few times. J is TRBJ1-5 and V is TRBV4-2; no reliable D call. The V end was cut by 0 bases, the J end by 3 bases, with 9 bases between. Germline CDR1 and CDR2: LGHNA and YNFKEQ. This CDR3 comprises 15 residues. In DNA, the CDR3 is TGTGCCAGCAGCCAAGATGGACGGATCAATCAGCCCCAGCATTTT. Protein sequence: CASSQDGRINQPQHF.

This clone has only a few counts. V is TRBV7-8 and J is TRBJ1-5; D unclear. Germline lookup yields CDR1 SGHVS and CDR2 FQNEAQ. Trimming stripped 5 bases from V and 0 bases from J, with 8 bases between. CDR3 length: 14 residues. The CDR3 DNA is TGTGCCAGCAGCGGTAGCCCTAGCAATCAGCCCCAGCATTTT. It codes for CASSGSPSNQPQHF. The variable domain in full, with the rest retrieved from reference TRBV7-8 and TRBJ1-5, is GAGVSQSPRYKVAKRGQDVALRCDPISGHVSLFWYQQALGQGPEFLTYFQNEAQLDKSGLPSDRFFAERPEGSVSTLKIQRTQQEDSAVYLCASSGSPSNQPQHFGDGTRLSIL.

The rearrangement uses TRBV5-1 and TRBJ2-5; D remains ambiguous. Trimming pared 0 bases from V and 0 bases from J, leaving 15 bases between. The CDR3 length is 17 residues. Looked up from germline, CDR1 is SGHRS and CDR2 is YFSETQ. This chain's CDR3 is CASSLGRTEMYQETQYF. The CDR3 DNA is TGCGCCAGCAGCTTGGGGCGGACCGAAATGTACCAAGAGACCCAGTACTTC.

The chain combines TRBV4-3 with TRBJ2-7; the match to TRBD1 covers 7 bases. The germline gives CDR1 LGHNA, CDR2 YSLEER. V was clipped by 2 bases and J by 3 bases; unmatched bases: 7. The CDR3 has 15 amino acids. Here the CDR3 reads CASSQTGVGSYEQYF. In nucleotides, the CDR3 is TGCGCCAGCAGCCAAACAGGGGTAGGAAGCTACGAGCAGTACTTC.

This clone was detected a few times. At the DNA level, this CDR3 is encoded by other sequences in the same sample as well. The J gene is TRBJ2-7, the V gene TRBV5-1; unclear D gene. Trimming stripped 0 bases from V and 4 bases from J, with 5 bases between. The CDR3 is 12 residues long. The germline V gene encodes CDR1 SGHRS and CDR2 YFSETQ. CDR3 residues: CASSLDGYEQYF. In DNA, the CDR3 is TGCGCCAGCAGCTTGGACGGGTACGAGCAGTACTTC.

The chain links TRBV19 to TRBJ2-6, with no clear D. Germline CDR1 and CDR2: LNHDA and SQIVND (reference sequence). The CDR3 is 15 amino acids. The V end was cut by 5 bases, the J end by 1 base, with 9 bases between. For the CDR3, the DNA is TGTGCCAGTAGTCCTTTGACGTCTGGGGCCAACGTCCTGACTTTC. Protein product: CASSPLTSGANVLTF. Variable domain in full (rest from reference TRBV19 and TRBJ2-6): DGGITQSPKYLFRKEGQNVTLSCEQNLNHDAMYWYRQDPGQGLRLIYYSQIVNDFQKGDIAEGYSVSREKKESFPLTVTSAQKNPTAFYLCASSPLTSGANVLTFGAGSRLTVL.